These 9 T cell receptor beta chains came from one sample sequenced in a study of shared clonotypes between healthy human individuals. The repertoire was sequenced with immunoSEQ multiplex PCR; TCRdb's copy has only in-frame clones and lacks some. The sample comprises 1,400,000 or so clones, roughly 98.5% of which are singletons, and roughly 0.35% rests with the top ten. Specimen: naive CD4+ T cells sorted from blood. Stated subset: CD45RA+ positively selected. These TCRs come from a man younger than 45 in good health.

Details on this clone: Other DNA sequences from this sample encode an identical CDR3 as well. V usage is TRBV7-2 and J usage is TRBJ2-2, with unresolved D. In germline, CDR1 is SGHTA, CDR2 FQGNSA. CDR3 length: 14 amino acids. V lost 5 bases and J lost 2, with 9 bases in between. The CDR3: CASSLWGNTGELFF. CDR3 DNA sequence: TGTGCCAGCAGCCTCTGGGGAAACACCGGGGAGCTGTTTTTT.

On this clone itself: The junction does not match germline at one end; this may be a read error. J is TRBJ2-1 and V is TRBV10-3; TRBD2 aligns across 10 bases. This CDR3 is 16 amino acids long. Germline-derived CDR1 and CDR2 are ENHRY and SYGVKD. CDR3 loop: CTISEQASGSWNEQFF. The CDR3 DNA follows: TGTACCATCAGTGAGCAGGCTAGCGGGAGTTGGAATGAGCAGTTCTTC.

The chain joins TRBV6-1 to TRBJ2-1; D possibly corresponds to TRBD2 (5 bases). The V end lost 0 bases, the J end lost 7 bases, and 16 bases lay between the germline ends. The CDR3 extends over 16 amino acids. The V gene's germline CDR1 is MNHNS and CDR2 SASEGT. The CDR3 region has the DNA TGTGCCAGCAGTGAAGCGCAGTGGAGGCCGGGGAATGAGCAGTTCTTC. It yields the protein CASSEAQWRPGNEQFF.

This chain uses TRBV7-9 with TRBJ1-4; TRBD1 matches 7 bases. This CDR3 comprises 15 residues. With V trimmed by 4 bases and J by 1 base, 3 bases remained unmatched. Germline loops: CDR1 SEHNR, CDR2 FQNEAQ (reference sequence). CDR3 nucleotide sequence: TGTGCCAGCAGCTCAAACAGGGGAACTAATGAAAAACTGTTTTTT. It specifies CASSSNRGTNEKLFF.

The chain uses TRBV10-3 and TRBJ2-4, with no clear D. This CDR3 comprises 14 residues. Trimming took 9 bases from V and 9 from J, leaving 21 bases between them. From germline, CDR1 is ENHRY and CDR2 SYGVKD. Here the CDR3 DNA reads TGTGCCATGAAGAATAGTCCGGACGCTAGCATTCAGTACTTC. It yields the protein CAMKNSPDASIQYF.

V and J are TRBV9 and TRBJ1-2, with no clear D. V lost 0 bases and J lost 6, with 9 bases in between. This CDR3 is built from 13 residues. From germline, CDR1 is SGDLS and CDR2 YYNGEE. The CDR3 is CASSVGQRHGYTF. The CDR3 coding sequence is TGTGCCAGCAGCGTAGGGCAGCGACATGGCTACACCTTC.

The chain uses TRBV28 and TRBJ2-6; 7 positions match TRBD1. Germline V gene lookup returns CDR1 MDHEN and CDR2 SYDVKM. The V segment lost 4 bases and the J segment 0 bases; nucleotides outside the gene matches: 15. CDR3 length: 20 amino acids. The CDR3 DNA sequence: TGTGCCAGCAGTTACCTTTTCTCTAGACAGGGACCCTCTGGGGCCAACGTCCTGACTTTC. Residues: CASSYLFSRQGPSGANVLTF. The full variable domain, completed using reference TRBV28 and TRBJ2-6, is DVKVTQSSRYLVKRTGEKVFLECVQDMDHENMFWYRQDPGLGLRLIYFSYDVKMKEKGDIPEGYSVSREKKERFSLILESASTNQTSMYLCASSYLFSRQGPSGANVLTFGAGSRLTVL.

The chain uses TRBV5-1 and TRBJ2-5; 8 positions match TRBD2. The CDR3 runs to 16 residues. Trimming cost V 0 bases and J 1 base; bases outside gene matches: 5. Germline CDR1 SGHRS, CDR2 YFSETQ. The CDR3 spells CASSLDMAGGQETQYF. The CDR3 nucleotides read TGCGCCAGCAGCTTGGACATGGCGGGAGGCCAAGAGACCCAGTACTTC.

The gene calls are TRBV20-1 and TRBJ2-3; D uncertain. V shed 3 bases and J shed 11 bases, with 12 bases lying between them. Germline V CDR1 and CDR2: DFQATT, SNEGSKA (reference sequence). CDR3 length equals 11 residues. The CDR3 loop reads CSASLANRQYF. In DNA, the CDR3 is TGCAGTGCTAGTCTGGCCAATAGGCAGTATTTT.